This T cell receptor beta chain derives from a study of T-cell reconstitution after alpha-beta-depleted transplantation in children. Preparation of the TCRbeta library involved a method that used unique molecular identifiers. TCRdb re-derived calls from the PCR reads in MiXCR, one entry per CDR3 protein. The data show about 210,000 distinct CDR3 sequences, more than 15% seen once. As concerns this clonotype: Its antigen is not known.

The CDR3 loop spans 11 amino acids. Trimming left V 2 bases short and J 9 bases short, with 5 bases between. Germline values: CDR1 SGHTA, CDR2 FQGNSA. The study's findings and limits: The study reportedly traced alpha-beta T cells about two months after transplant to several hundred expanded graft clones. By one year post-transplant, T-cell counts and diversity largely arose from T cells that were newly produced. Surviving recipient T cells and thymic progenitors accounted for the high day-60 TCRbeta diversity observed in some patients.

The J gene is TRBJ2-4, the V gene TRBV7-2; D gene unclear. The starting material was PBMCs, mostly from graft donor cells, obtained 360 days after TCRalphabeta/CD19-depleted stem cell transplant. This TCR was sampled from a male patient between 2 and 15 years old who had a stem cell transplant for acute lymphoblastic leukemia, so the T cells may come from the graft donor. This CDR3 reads CASSLRTIQYF. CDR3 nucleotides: TGTGCCAGCAGCTTAAGGACCATTCAGTACTTC.